The rows below give T cell receptor beta chains drawn from one sample of a study of long-term antiretroviral therapy in people with HIV. TCRdb's table, derived via immunoSEQ multiplex PCR, lists solely in-frame clones and lacks some. The data contain about 38,000 clones, 75% to 90% of them singletons. Sequencing used unsorted PBMCs, obtained 1.5 years after starting antiretroviral therapy. Receptors originate from a man aged 18 to 30 with HIV. Both conserved end residues are trimmed from each CDR3. D genes are given only for firm matches.

-	TRBV25-1	TRBJ1-4	ASSPNFNEKLF
-	TRBV5-4	TRBJ1-4	ASSLAGTQGEKLF
-	TRBV21-1	TRBJ2-7	ASSKRCEPYEQY
TRBD1	TRBV14	TRBJ2-1	ASSRPGQGYNEQF
-	TRBV2	TRBJ2-3	ASCATGFITDTQY
-	TRBV18	TRBJ2-7	ASSPYTGGSYEQY
TRBD1	TRBV27	TRBJ2-5	ASSVIDWDSQETQY
-	TRBV18	TRBJ2-3	ASSLERDTQY
-	TRBV5-6	TRBJ1-1	ASSLVGDDGTEAF
-	TRBV7-9	TRBJ2-7	ASSSSPYEQY
-	TRBV29-1	TRBJ2-7	SGGLRVTEQY
TRBD2	TRBV7-2	TRBJ2-5	ASSLHPLAVRETQY
-	TRBV6-1	TRBJ1-1	ASSGVRYEAF
-	TRBV28	TRBJ1-5	ASRGPGGSNQPQH
TRBD1	TRBV2	TRBJ2-7	ASSETTGTGT
-	TRBV14	TRBJ2-1	ASSLLGGKYNEQF
-	TRBV5-1	TRBJ2-6	ASSFSGANVLT
-	TRBV2	TRBJ1-5	ASGEYLQVTLSNQPQH
-	TRBV19	TRBJ2-7	ASSLYYEQY
TRBD2	TRBV6-1	TRBJ2-7	ASFRGGGGSYEQY
-	TRBV10-3	TRBJ2-1	AISGPGENEQF
-	TRBV7-9	TRBJ2-4	ASSFRAPIQY
-	TRBV2	TRBJ1-5	ASRNDRVNQPQH
TRBD2	TRBV27	TRBJ2-7	ASSQTSGASYEQY
-	TRBV4-1	TRBJ2-5	ASSQDGGRRETQY
-	TRBV7-8	TRBJ2-7	ASSFSGSVYEQY
-	TRBV19	TRBJ2-1	ASSLVDEQF
-	TRBV28	TRBJ1-1	AIGMNTEAF
-	TRBV7-6	TRBJ1-1	ASSPFRVSELNTEAF
TRBD1	TRBV7-2	TRBJ2-7	ASSLQGAGEQY
-	TRBV6-5	TRBJ1-5	ASSSLSSNQPQH
-	TRBV28	TRBJ2-7	ASSFSNPTGRGSRYEQY
-	TRBV27	TRBJ2-1	ASSVDGDYNEQF
-	TRBV28	TRBJ1-2	ASSLSGVASGQRGKTNYGYT
-	TRBV9	TRBJ1-2	ASSVDAGLSRGYT
TRBD2	TRBV7-2	TRBJ2-7	ASSPGLAEDQPYEQY
TRBD2	TRBV27	TRBJ2-1	ASSPLSGAYNEQF
TRBD1	TRBV5-4	TRBJ2-4	ASSPGQGDSD
-	TRBV5-5	TRBJ1-5	ASSSDRNQPQH
-	TRBV20-1	TRBJ1-2	SASHNYGYT
-	TRBV29-1	TRBJ1-1	SALLTGTEAF
-	TRBV7-2	TRBJ2-2	ATRDNTGELF
-	TRBV5-6	TRBJ2-1	ASSLGEWNEQF
TRBD2	TRBV5-6	TRBJ2-1	ASSPTSGRAFEQF
-	TRBV5-1	TRBJ1-1	ASSEYRVNTEAF